This TCR beta chain was obtained from a study of T-cell memory formation after mild COVID-19. The overall study: The two donors had largely donor-specific TCR clusters.

The V gene end was trimmed by 3 bases and the J gene end by 1 base; junction bases not matched to a gene: 4. The V gene's germline CDR1 is DFQATT and CDR2 SNEGSKA (reference sequence). The CDR3 is made up of 14 amino acids. This clonotype has only a few counts. Libraries for TCRalpha and TCRbeta carried sample barcodes and unique molecular identifiers via 5'RACE. TCRdb re-called the 5' RACE reads with MiXCR, one entry per CDR3 protein. The sample records approximately 300,000 distinct CDR3 sequences, roughly 15% being singletons. The chain joins TRBV20-1 to TRBJ2-7; TRBD1 matches 9 bases. The sequenced sample was PBMCs or a T cell subset sorted from them (not recorded which). The TCR sequence derives from a man younger than 35 who had mild COVID-19 (a few samples of this study predate the infection). Cell type and time point are not known. DNA for the CDR3: TGCAGTGCTAGCGAGACAGGGGGTTCCTACGAGCAGTACTTC. Protein product: CSASETGGSYEQYF.